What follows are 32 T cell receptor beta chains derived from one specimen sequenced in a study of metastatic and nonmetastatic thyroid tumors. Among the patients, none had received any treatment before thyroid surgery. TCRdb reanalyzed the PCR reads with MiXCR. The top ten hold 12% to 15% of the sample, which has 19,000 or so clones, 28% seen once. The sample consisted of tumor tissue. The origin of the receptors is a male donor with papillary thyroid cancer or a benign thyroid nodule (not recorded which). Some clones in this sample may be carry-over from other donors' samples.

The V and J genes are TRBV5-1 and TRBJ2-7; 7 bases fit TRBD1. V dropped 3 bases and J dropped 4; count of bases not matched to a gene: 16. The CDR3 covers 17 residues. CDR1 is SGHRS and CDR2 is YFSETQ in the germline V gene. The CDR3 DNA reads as TGCGCCAGCAGCTCTGTTAGGTCGGGACAGAAAAAATACGAGCAGTACTTC. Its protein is CASSSVRSGQKKYEQYF.

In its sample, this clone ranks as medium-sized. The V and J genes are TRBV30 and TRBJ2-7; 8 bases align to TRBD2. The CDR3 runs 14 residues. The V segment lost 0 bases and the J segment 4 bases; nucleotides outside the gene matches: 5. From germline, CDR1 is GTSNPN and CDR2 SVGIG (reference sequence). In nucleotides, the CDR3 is TGTGCCTGGAGTGTAGCAGCGGGAGCTTACGAGCAGTACTTC. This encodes CAWSVAAGAYEQYF.

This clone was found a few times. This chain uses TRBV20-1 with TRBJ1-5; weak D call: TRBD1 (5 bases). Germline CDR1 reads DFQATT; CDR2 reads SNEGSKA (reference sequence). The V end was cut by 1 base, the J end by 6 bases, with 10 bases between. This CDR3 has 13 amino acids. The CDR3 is CSARGGPVQPQHF. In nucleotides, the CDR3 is TGCAGTGCTAGAGGGGGACCCGTTCAGCCCCAGCATTTT.

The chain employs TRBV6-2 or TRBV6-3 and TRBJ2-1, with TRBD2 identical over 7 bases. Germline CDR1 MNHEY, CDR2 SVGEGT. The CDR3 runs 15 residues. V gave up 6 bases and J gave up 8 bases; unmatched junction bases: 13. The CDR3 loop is CASRPGRRENDEQFF. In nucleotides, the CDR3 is TGTGCCAGCAGACCCGGACGGCGGGAGAATGATGAGCAGTTCTTC.

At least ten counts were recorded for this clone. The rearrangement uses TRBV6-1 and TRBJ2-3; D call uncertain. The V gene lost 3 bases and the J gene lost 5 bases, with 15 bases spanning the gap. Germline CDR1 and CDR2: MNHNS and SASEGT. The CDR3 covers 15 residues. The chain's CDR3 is CASSDKITAGDTQYF. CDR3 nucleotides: TGTGCCAGCAGTGACAAGATCACGGCCGGAGATACGCAGTATTTT.

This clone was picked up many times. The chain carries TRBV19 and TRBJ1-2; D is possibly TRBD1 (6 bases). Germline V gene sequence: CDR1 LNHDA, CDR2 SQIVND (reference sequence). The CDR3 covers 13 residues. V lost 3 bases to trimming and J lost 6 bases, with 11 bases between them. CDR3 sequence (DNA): TGTGCCAGTAGTATCGGGGGCATCAATGGCTACACCTTC. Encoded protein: CASSIGGINGYTF.

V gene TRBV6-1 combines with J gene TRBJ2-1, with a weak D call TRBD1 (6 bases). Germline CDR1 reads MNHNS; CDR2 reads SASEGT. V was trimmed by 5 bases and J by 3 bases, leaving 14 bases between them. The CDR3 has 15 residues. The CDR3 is CASSPSGTSYNEQFF. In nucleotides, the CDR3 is TGTGCCAGCAGTCCCTCCGGGACAAGCTACAATGAGCAGTTCTTC.

The chain's CDR3 is CAWKGSGNTIYF. The CDR3 DNA is TGTGCCTGGAAAGGCTCTGGAAACACCATATATTTT. V gene TRBV30 combines with J gene TRBJ1-3; no reliable D call. CDR1 is GTSNPN and CDR2 is SVGIG in the germline V gene (reference sequence). The CDR3 sequence is 12 residues long. Trimming pared 4 bases from V and 0 bases from J, leaving 4 bases between.

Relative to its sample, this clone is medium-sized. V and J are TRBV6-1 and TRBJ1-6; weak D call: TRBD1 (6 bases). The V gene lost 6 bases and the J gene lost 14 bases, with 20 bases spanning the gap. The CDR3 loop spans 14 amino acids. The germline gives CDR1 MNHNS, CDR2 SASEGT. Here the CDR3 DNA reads TGTGCCAGCAGCTCGGGATCCGAAGGGGGATCCCTCCACTTT. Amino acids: CASSSGSEGGSLHF.

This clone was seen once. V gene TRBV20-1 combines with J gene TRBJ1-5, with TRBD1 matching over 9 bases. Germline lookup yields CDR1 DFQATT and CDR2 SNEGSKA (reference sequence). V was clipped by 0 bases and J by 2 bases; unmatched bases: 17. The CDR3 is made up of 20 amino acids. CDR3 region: CSAREDTGTGRFIGNQPQHF. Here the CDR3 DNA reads TGCAGTGCTAGAGAAGACACCGGGACAGGGAGATTTATTGGCAATCAGCCCCAGCATTTT.

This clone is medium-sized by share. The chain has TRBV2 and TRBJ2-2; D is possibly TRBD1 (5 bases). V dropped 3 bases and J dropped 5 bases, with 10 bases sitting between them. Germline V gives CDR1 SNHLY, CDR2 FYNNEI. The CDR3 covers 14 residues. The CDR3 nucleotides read TGTGCCAGCAGTGATTTCAGGGTGACCGGGGAGCTGTTTTTT. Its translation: CASSDFRVTGELFF.

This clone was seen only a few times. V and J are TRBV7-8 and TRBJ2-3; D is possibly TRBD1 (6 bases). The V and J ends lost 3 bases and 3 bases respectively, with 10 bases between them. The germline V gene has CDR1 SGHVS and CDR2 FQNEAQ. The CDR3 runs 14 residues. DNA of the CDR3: TGTGCCAGCAGCTTCCCAGGGGATACAGATACGCAGTATTTT. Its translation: CASSFPGDTDTQYF.

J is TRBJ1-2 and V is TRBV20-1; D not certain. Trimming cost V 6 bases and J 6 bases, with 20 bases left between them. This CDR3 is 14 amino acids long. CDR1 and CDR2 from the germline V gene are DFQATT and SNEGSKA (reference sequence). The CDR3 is CSAQPTPGAHGYTF. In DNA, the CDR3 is TGCAGTGCGCAACCTACCCCGGGAGCCCATGGCTACACCTTC.

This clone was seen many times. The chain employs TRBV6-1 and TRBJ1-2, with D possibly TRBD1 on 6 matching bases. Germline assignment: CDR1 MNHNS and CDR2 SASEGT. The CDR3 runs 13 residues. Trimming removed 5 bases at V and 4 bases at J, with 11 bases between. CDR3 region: CASSLDRTYGYTF. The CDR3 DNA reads TGTGCCAGCAGTCTTGACAGGACCTATGGCTACACCTTC.

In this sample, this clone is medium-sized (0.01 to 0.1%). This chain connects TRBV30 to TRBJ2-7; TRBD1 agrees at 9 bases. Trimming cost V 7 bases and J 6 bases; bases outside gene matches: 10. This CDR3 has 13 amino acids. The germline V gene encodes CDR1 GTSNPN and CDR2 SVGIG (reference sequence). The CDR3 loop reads CASTWTGAAEQYF. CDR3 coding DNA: TGTGCCTCAACCTGGACAGGGGCGGCCGAGCAGTACTTC.

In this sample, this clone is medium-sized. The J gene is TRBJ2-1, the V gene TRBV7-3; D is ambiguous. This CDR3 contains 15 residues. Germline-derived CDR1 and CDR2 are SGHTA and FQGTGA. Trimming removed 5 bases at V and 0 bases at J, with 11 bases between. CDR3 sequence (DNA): TGTGCCAGCAGCCCCTTTGTTGGCTCCTACAATGAGCAGTTCTTC. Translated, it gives CASSPFVGSYNEQFF.

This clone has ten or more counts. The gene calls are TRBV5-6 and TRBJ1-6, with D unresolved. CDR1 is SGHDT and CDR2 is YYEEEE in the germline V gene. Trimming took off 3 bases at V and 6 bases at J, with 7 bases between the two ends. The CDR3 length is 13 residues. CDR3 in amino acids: CASSWEANSPLHF. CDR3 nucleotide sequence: TGTGCCAGCAGCTGGGAGGCTAATTCACCCCTCCACTTT.

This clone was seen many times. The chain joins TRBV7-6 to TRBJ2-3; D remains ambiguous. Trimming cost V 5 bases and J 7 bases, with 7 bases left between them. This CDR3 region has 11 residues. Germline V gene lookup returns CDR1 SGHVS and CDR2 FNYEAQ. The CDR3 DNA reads TGTGCCAGCAGCCCCCGGTATACGCAGTATTTT. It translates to CASSPRYTQYF.

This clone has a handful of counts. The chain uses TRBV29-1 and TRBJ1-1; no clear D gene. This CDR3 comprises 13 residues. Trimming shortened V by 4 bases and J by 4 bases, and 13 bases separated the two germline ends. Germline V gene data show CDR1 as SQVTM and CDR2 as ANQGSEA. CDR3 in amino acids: CSVGVGVGTEAFF. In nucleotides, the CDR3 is TGCAGCGTTGGGGTCGGGGTGGGCACTGAAGCTTTCTTT.

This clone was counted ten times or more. The CDR3 reads CASSFGAINEQFF. The CDR3 DNA is TGTGCCAGCAGTTTTGGGGCGATCAATGAGCAGTTCTTC. The rearrangement links TRBV12-3 or TRBV12-4 to TRBJ2-1, with a tentative D call TRBD1 (5 bases). The V end was cut by 3 bases, the J end by 6 bases, with 9 bases between. The CDR3 spans 13 residues.

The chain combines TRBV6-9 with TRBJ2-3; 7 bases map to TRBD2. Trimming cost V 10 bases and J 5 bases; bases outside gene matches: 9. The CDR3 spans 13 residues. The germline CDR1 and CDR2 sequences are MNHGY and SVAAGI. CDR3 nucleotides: TGTGCCACCAGGGACTGGGGGGGAGATACGCAGTATTTT. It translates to CATRDWGGDTQYF.

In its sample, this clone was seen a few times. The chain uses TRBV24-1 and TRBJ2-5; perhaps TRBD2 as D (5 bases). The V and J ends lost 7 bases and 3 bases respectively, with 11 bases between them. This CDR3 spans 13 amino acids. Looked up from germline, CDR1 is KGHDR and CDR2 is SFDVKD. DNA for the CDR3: TGTGCCACCAGCTACTCCGGGGAAGAGACCCAGTACTTC. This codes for CATSYSGEETQYF.

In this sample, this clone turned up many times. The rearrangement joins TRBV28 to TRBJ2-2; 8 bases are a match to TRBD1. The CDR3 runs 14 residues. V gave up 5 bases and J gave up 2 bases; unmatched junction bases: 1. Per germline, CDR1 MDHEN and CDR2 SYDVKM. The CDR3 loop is CASSGQGNTGELFF. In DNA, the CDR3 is TGTGCCAGCAGTGGACAGGGAAACACCGGGGAGCTGTTTTTT.

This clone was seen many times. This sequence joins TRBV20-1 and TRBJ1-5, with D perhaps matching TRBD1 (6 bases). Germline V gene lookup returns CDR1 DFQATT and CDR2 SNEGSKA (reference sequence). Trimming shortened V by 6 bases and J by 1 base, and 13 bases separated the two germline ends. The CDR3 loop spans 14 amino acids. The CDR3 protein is CSAGGGTSNQPQHF. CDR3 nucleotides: TGCAGTGCAGGGGGAGGGACAAGCAATCAGCCCCAGCATTTT.

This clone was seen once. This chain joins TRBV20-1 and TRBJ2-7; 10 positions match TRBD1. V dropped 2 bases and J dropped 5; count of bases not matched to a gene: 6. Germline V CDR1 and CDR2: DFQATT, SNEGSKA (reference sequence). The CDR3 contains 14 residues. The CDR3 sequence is CSARKGQGVHEQYF. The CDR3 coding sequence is TGCAGTGCTAGAAAAGGACAGGGGGTCCACGAGCAGTACTTC.

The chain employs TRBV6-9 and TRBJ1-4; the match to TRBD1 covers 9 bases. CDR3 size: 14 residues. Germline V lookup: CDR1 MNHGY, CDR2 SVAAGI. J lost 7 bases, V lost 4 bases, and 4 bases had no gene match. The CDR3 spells CASSSTGGVEKLFF. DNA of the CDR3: TGTGCCAGCAGTTCTACAGGGGGCGTTGAAAAACTGTTTTTT.

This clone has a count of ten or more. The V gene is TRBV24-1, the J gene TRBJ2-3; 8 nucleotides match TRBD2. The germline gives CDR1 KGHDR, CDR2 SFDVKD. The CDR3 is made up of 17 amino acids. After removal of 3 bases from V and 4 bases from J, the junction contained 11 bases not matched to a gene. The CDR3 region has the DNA TGTGCCACCAGTGATCCCACTAGCGGACATATGTCAGATACGCAGTATTTT. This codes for CATSDPTSGHMSDTQYF.

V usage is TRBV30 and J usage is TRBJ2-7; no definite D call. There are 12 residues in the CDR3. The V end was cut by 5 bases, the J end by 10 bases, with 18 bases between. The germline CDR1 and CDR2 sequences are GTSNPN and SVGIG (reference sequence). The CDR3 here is CAWGTSLPKQYF. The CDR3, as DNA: TGTGCCTGGGGAACTTCGCTCCCGAAACAGTACTTC.

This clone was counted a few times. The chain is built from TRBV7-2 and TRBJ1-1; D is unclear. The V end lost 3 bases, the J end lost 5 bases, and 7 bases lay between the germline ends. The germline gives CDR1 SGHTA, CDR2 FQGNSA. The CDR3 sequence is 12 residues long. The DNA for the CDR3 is TGTGCCAGCAGCTTTGTAGGGACTGAAGCTTTCTTT. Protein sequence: CASSFVGTEAFF. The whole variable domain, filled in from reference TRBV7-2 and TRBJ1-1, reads GAGVSQSPSNKVTEKGKDVELRCDPISGHTALYWYRQSLGQGLEFLIYFQGNSAPDKSGLPSDRFSAERTGGSVSTLTIQRTQQEDSAVYLCASSFVGTEAFFGQGTRLTVV.

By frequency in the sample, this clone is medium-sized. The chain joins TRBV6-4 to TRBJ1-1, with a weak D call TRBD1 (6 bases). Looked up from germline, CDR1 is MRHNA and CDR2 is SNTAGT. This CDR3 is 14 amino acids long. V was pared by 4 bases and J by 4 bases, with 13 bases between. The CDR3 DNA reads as TGTGCCAGCAGTGCGAACCAGGGGAGCACTGAAGCTTTCTTT. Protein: CASSANQGSTEAFF.

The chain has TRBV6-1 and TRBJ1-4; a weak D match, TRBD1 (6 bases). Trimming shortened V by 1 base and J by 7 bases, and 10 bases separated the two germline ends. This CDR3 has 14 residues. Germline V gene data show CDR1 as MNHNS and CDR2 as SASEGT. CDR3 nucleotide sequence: TGTGCCAGCAGTGAAGGTGGGACATTTGAAAAACTGTTTTTT. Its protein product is CASSEGGTFEKLFF.

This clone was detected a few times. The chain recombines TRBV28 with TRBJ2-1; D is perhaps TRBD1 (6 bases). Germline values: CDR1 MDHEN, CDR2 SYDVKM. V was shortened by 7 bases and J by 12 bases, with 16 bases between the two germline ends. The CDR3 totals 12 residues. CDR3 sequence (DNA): TGTGCCAGCAACAAGGACCCACAGGGGCAGTTCTTC. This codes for CASNKDPQGQFF.